This T cell receptor beta chain was sequenced in a study of blood T cell repertoires in COVID-19. V was clipped by 2 bases and J by 9 bases, with 5 bases between them. This CDR3 contains 11 residues. Study processing details: Reference gene primer amplification gave estimated nucleated cell counts. Profiled with immunoSEQ multiplex PCR; TCRdb holds only in-frame clones, not every one. The DNA was the basis for D and trimming; V, J and clone size are from that table. This sample yields roughly 300,000 clones, of which over 70% are seen a single time; 1.2% belongs to the top ten. This receptor was obtained from a woman between 45 and 65 years old with acute or convalescent COVID-19. The sample consisted of peripheral blood. The genes are TRBV12-3 or TRBV12-4 and TRBJ2-1; no definite D call. The CDR3 nucleotides read TGTGCCAGCAGTTTACGAGGTGAGCAGTTCTTC. Amino acid sequence: CASSLRGEQFF.